This is a list of T cell receptor beta chains from one sample in a study of T cell repertoires in cytomegalovirus infection. Using its own MiXCR run on the reads, TCRdb lists one record per CDR3 protein. The sample contains roughly 100,000 distinct CDR3 sequences, approximately 15% of which appear only once. The sample consisted of PBMCs. The source of these receptors is a human donor in good health (CMV status not recorded). Some clones in this sample may be carry-over from other donors' samples. Both conserved end residues are part of each CDR3. Each record gives: clone size, D gene, J gene, V gene, CDR3 DNA, CDR3 protein. The D gene is left open where the match is weak. The listing skips clone size in some rows; elsewhere it reads once, few, many or a size class.

few | TRBD2 | TRBJ2-7 | TRBV20-1 | TGCAGTGCTAGGACTAGCGGGGACTCCTACTCCTACGAGCAGTACTTC | CSARTSGDSYSYEQYF
- | - | TRBJ2-3 | TRBV28 | TGTGCCAGTTTCGAACCATTTGAGGATACGCAGTATTTT | CASFEPFEDTQYF
few | TRBD1 | TRBJ1-6 | TRBV28 | TGTGCCAGCAGTCCTCCGGACAGGACCGCTGACTTT | CASSPPDRTADF
- | - | TRBJ1-2 | TRBV20-1 | TGCAGTGCTAGAGATGGGGCCGGGCAGGGTCTCTCAGGGAACTATGGCTACACCTTC | CSARDGAGQGLSGNYGYTF
few | - | TRBJ2-1 | TRBV28 | TGTGCCAGCAGTCGGGTCCAAAACAATGAGCAGTTCTTC | CASSRVQNNEQFF
- | - | TRBJ2-5 | TRBV5-8 | TGTGCCAGCAGCTTCACGGGGAAAGAGACCCAGTACTTC | CASSFTGKETQYF
- | TRBD1 | TRBJ2-5 | TRBV20-1 | TGCAGTGCTCCAGCCCTGACAGGGTTAGAGACCCAGTACTTC | CSAPALTGLETQYF
- | TRBD1 | TRBJ1-2 | TRBV5-4 | TGTGCCAGCAGCTTGATCGACAGGGAATTTGGCTACACCTTC | CASSLIDREFGYTF
- | TRBD2 | TRBJ2-5 | TRBV20-1 | TGCAGTGCTAGAGGGTCGACTAGCGGGGGAAAGACCCAGTACTTC | CSARGSTSGGKTQYF
few | TRBD2 | TRBJ2-2 | TRBV24-1 | TGTGCCACCAGTGATATATCTAGCGGGGGGGCCCGCACCGGGGAGCTGTTTTTT | CATSDISSGGARTGELFF
- | - | TRBJ2-7 | TRBV11-2 | TGTGCCAGCAGCTTCAGGGTATCGAGCTCCTACGAGCAGTACTTC | CASSFRVSSSYEQYF
- | TRBD2 | TRBJ2-3 | TRBV20-1 | TGCAGTGCCAAACTAGCGGGGGGGGTGGGTACGCAGTATTTT | CSAKLAGGVGTQYF
many | - | TRBJ2-7 | TRBV7-2 | TGTGCCAGCAGCTTAACTTCCTTAGCTTATCAGGGCGAGCAGTACTTC | CASSLTSLAYQGEQYF
- | - | TRBJ1-1 | TRBV6-2/TRBV6-3 | TGTGCCAGCAGGCCCGGGGGACGGATGAACACTGAAGCTTTCTTT | CASRPGGRMNTEAFF
many | - | TRBJ1-1 | TRBV7-9 | TGTGCCAGCAGCTTAGGCAGGGCGACGAACACTGAAGCTTTCTTT | CASSLGRATNTEAFF
many | - | TRBJ2-5 | TRBV7-2 | TGTGCCAGCAGCTTAGGGCAGGTGACATTAGAGACCCAGTACTTC | CASSLGQVTLETQYF
- | TRBD1 | TRBJ1-5 | TRBV30 | TGTGCCTGGAGTGGGCGGACAGGAGCTCAGCCCCAGCATTTT | CAWSGRTGAQPQHF
- | - | TRBJ1-2 | TRBV7-4 | TGTGCCAGCAGCGAGAAAGTTCCGGGCTACACCTTC | CASSEKVPGYTF
- | - | TRBJ2-6 | TRBV5-4 | TGTGCCAGCAGCTTGAAATTAGGCTCTGGGGCCAACGTCCTGACTTTC | CASSLKLGSGANVLTF
few | TRBD2 | TRBJ2-3 | TRBV29-1 | TGCAGCGCCGCGGGGCGGGGGGGCGGAACAGATACGCAGTATTTT | CSAAGRGGGTDTQYF
many | - | TRBJ2-5 | TRBV7-2 | TGTGCCAGCAGCTTAATTGGCGAGACCCAGTACTTC | CASSLIGETQYF
many | TRBD1 | TRBJ1-1 | TRBV12-3/TRBV12-4 | TGTGCCAGCAGTCGGGGACAGGTGAACACTGAAGCTTTCTTT | CASSRGQVNTEAFF
- | TRBD1 | TRBJ1-5 | TRBV6-6 | TGTGCCAGCTCCCAGGGGGTTGGCAATCAGCCCCAGCATTTT | CASSQGVGNQPQHF
- | - | TRBJ1-2 | TRBV20-1 | TGCAGTGCTAGAGGTGGGGGGGGCTATGGCTACACCTTC | CSARGGGGYGYTF